This entry describes one TCR beta chain. The assay was immunoSEQ multiplex PCR, and TCRdb's table has in-frame clones only and misses some. The data contain millions of clones, more than 80% of them singletons. This sample was taken from a study of shared clonotypes between healthy human individuals. V lost 2 bases, J lost 7 bases, and 5 bases stayed unmatched. Germline assignment: CDR1 GTSNPN and CDR2 SVGIG (reference sequence). The CDR3 loop spans 13 amino acids. The sequence derives from a man between 18 and 35 years old in good health. Some clones in this sample may be carry-over from other donors' samples. Sequences were obtained from naive CD4+ T cells from PBMCs. The subset is: CD45RA+ positively selected. The V call is TRBV30, the J call TRBJ1-5, with 7 bases identical to TRBD1. CDR3: CAWSNTGDQPQHF. The CDR3 coding sequence is TGTGCCTGGAGTAATACAGGGGACCAGCCCCAGCATTTT.